Presented here are 21 T cell receptor beta chains from one specimen sequenced in a study of blood T cell repertoires in COVID-19. Data came from immunoSEQ multiplex PCR; TCRdb stores just in-frame clones and leaves some out. The profile shows 150,000 to 200,000 clones, roughly 87% of them singletons. Material: peripheral blood. Receptors originate from a woman aged 70-85 years with COVID-19, enrolled during active disease.

The V and J genes are TRBV29-1 and TRBJ2-3, with 8 bases identical to TRBD2. Trimming removed 5 bases from V and 3 bases from J; junction bases left unmatched: 4. Germline V lookup: CDR1 SQVTM, CDR2 ANQGSEA. This CDR3 spans 13 amino acids. The DNA for the CDR3 is TGCAGCGTTCGGGGGGGGAAAACAGATACGCAGTATTTT. Protein: CSVRGGKTDTQYF.

The rearrangement links TRBV18 to TRBJ1-1, with TRBD1 matching over 7 bases. This CDR3 spans 15 amino acids. Germline V gives CDR1 KGHSH, CDR2 LQKENI. The V gene end was trimmed by 5 bases and the J gene end by 1 base; junction bases not matched to a gene: 7. CDR3 in amino acids: CASSIQAGGNTEAFF. The CDR3 nucleotides read TGTGCCAGCTCAATTCAAGCAGGGGGGAACACTGAAGCTTTCTTT.

As DNA, the CDR3 is TGCGCCAGCAGCCCCAAGGGGGCGGGAGGCCACCGAGATACGCAGTATTTT. Residues: CASSPKGAGGHRDTQYF. The chain is built from TRBV4-3 and TRBJ2-3; D might be TRBD2 (8 bases). Trimming cost V 4 bases and J 5 bases, with 22 bases left between them. The germline CDR1 and CDR2 sequences are LGHNA and YSLEER. CDR3 size: 17 residues.

The V and J genes are TRBV30 and TRBJ2-7, with D maybe TRBD1 (5 bases). Germline V gives CDR1 GTSNPN, CDR2 SVGIG (reference sequence). V lost 4 bases and J lost 5, with 12 bases in between. The CDR3 covers 12 residues. CDR3 loop: CAWKGVLHEQYF. CDR3 in DNA: TGTGCCTGGAAAGGGGTTCTCCACGAGCAGTACTTC.

This clone was picked up a small number of times. The chain joins TRBV5-5 to TRBJ1-5; maybe TRBD1 (6 bases). Germline CDR1 SGHKS, CDR2 YYEKEE (reference sequence). The CDR3 is made up of 15 amino acids. The ends were cut back, 0 bases at V and 2 bases at J, with 9 bases in the middle. Here the CDR3 reads CASSLEQGGNQPQHF. CDR3 bases: TGTGCCAGCAGCTTGGAACAGGGAGGCAATCAGCCCCAGCATTTT.

The chain combines TRBV18 with TRBJ2-3, with 9 bases that match TRBD1. This CDR3 has 16 residues. Trimming cost V 2 bases and J 2 bases; bases outside gene matches: 5. The germline CDR1 and CDR2 sequences are KGHSH and LQKENI. In nucleotides, the CDR3 is TGTGCCAGCTCACCAACAGGGACAGGGCTCACAGATACGCAGTATTTT. Its protein product is CASSPTGTGLTDTQYF.

The chain couples TRBV7-2 to TRBJ2-7, with D hard to call. Germline assignment: CDR1 SGHTA and CDR2 FQGNSA. The V end was cut by 5 bases, the J end by 0 bases, with 5 bases between. CDR3 length: 12 amino acids. The chain's CDR3 is CASSASSYEQYF. DNA of the CDR3: TGTGCCAGCAGCGCGAGCTCCTACGAGCAGTACTTC.

CDR3 DNA: TGTGCCAGCAGCGGATACAGGGAAGTGCATGGCTACACCTTC. It codes for CASSGYREVHGYTF. The rearrangement links TRBV9 to TRBJ1-2; the D gene is possibly TRBD1 (6 bases). In germline, CDR1 is SGDLS, CDR2 YYNGEE. V lost 3 bases and J 6 bases, leaving 15 bases between the germline ends. The CDR3 totals 14 residues.

This chain's CDR3 is CASSENPAGPQYF. DNA of the CDR3: TGTGCCAGCAGTGAAAATCCAGCGGGGCCCCAGTACTTC. This sequence joins TRBV6-4 and TRBJ2-5; the match to TRBD2 covers 7 bases. The V gene end was trimmed by 3 bases and the J gene end by 9 bases; junction bases not matched to a gene: 7. Germline assignment: CDR1 MRHNA and CDR2 SNTAGT. The CDR3 loop spans 13 amino acids.

This chain joins TRBV19 and TRBJ2-1; TRBD2 matches at 7 bases. CDR3 length: 14 amino acids. Germline lookup yields CDR1 LNHDA and CDR2 SQIVND (reference sequence). With V trimmed by 3 bases and J by 9 bases, 8 bases remained unmatched. Written as DNA, the CDR3 is TGTGCCAGTAGTATGAGAGGGAGGGCCAGTGAGCAGTTCTTC. It specifies CASSMRGRASEQFF.

V gene TRBV5-1 combines with J gene TRBJ1-1; the D gene is possibly TRBD1 (5 bases). V lost 0 bases and J 6 bases, leaving 15 bases between the germline ends. Germline assignment: CDR1 SGHRS and CDR2 YFSETQ. The CDR3 extends over 15 amino acids. In DNA form, the CDR3 reads TGCGCCAGCAGCTTGGCCGGTGGGGCTGGGCCTGAAGCTTTCTTT. Translated: CASSLAGGAGPEAFF.

This rearrangement joins TRBV6-5 to TRBJ2-7; weak D call: TRBD1 (8 bases). From germline, CDR1 is MNHEY and CDR2 SVGAGI. CDR3 length: 16 residues. Trimming took 4 bases from V and 2 from J, leaving 18 bases between them. Here the CDR3 reads CASSSRTGGGTYEQYF. The CDR3 DNA follows: TGTGCCAGCAGTTCCCGTACAGGGGGGGGGACCTACGAGCAGTACTTC.

This clone has more than one count but fewer than ten. This rearrangement joins TRBV27 to TRBJ1-6, with D tentatively TRBD1 (5 bases). Between the trimmed V and J ends, which lost 7 bases and 3 bases, there was a span of 13 bases. Germline V gene sequence: CDR1 MNHEY, CDR2 SMNVEV (reference sequence). The CDR3 loop spans 15 amino acids. In nucleotides, the CDR3 is TGTGCCAGCACCATCGCGGGGCTCTATAATTCACCCCTCCACTTT. As protein: CASTIAGLYNSPLHF.

The V call is TRBV2, the J call TRBJ1-1, with a weak D call TRBD1 (6 bases). The CDR3 has 13 amino acids. Between the trimmed V and J ends, which lost 6 bases and 4 bases, there was a span of 12 bases. From germline, CDR1 is SNHLY and CDR2 FYNNEI. The CDR3 DNA sequence: TGTGCCAGCAGCGCTACAGGGACCACTGAAGCTTTCTTT. Encoded protein: CASSATGTTEAFF.

This clone was seen a handful of times. The V call is TRBV14, the J call TRBJ2-2, with D tentatively TRBD2 (6 bases). Germline loops: CDR1 SGHDN, CDR2 FVKESK. Trimming pared 2 bases from V and 0 bases from J, leaving 25 bases between. The CDR3 runs to 21 residues. The CDR3 nucleotides read TGTGCCAGCAGCCAAACAAATAACTATACCGAGCGGGCCGCGAACACCGGGGAGCTGTTTTTT. Amino acid sequence: CASSQTNNYTERAANTGELFF.

The rearrangement uses TRBV2 and TRBJ1-3; tentative D call: TRBD1 (6 bases). Germline V lookup: CDR1 SNHLY, CDR2 FYNNEI. The V end lost 4 bases, the J end lost 1 base, and 17 bases lay between the germline ends. The CDR3 loop spans 17 amino acids. The CDR3 region is CASSGGPKTGSGNTIYF. CDR3 in DNA: TGTGCCAGCAGTGGGGGGCCCAAGACAGGATCTGGAAACACCATATATTTT.

V is TRBV11-2 and J is TRBJ1-5; 9 nucleotides agree with TRBD1. Germline CDR1 SGHAT, CDR2 FQNNGV. CDR3 length: 14 amino acids. Unmatched junction bases numbered 2, after V lost 1 base and J lost 7 bases. Here the CDR3 reads CASSLGQGGQPQHF. The CDR3 coding sequence is TGTGCCAGCAGCTTAGGACAGGGGGGACAGCCCCAGCATTTT.

The chain employs TRBV2 and TRBJ1-4, with D possibly matching TRBD1 (6 bases). This CDR3 has 13 amino acids. V gave up 6 bases and J gave up 4 bases, with 9 bases separating them. The germline V gene encodes CDR1 SNHLY and CDR2 FYNNEI. In DNA form, the CDR3 reads TGTGCCAGCAGAGGGGGTCTTAATGAAAAACTGTTTTTT. Translating it yields CASRGGLNEKLFF.

The V gene is TRBV28, the J gene TRBJ1-3; 8 bases align to TRBD1. The junction had 3 bases not matched to a gene; V was cut back by 5 bases and J by 0 bases. Germline assignment: CDR1 MDHEN and CDR2 SYDVKM. CDR3 size: 15 residues. This CDR3 reads CASSPGQASGNTIYF. The CDR3 DNA reads as TGTGCCAGCAGTCCGGGACAGGCCTCTGGAAACACCATATATTTT.

The V and J genes are TRBV28 and TRBJ2-5, with 9 bases matching TRBD1. This CDR3 has 15 residues. The junction had 6 bases not matched to a gene; V was cut back by 5 bases and J by 2 bases. From germline, CDR1 is MDHEN and CDR2 SYDVKM. The CDR3 nucleotides read TGTGCCAGCAGTCGACGACAGGGGGGACAAGAGACCCAGTACTTC. Translating it yields CASSRRQGGQETQYF.

The chain couples TRBV5-8 to TRBJ2-3; 8 nucleotides line up with TRBD2. Germline CDR1 and CDR2: SGHTS and YDEGEE. This CDR3 spans 16 amino acids. J was trimmed by 2 bases and V by 4 bases; bases with no gene match: 9. The CDR3 loop is CASSLRASGYTDTQYF. CDR3 DNA sequence: TGTGCCAGCAGCCTGCGGGCTAGCGGGTACACAGATACGCAGTATTTT.